Below are 20 T cell receptor beta chains sequenced from a single sample in a study of T-cell memory formation after mild COVID-19 (dated by TCRdb to the early 2020s). Libraries were made using 5' RACE. The listed sequencing device is Illumina NovaSeq 6000. TCRdb redid the processing of the public reads, applying fastp at Q25 and MiXCR, and retained in-frame beta chains. Identical CDR3 protein sequences are pooled into one entry, listed with their most common genes and DNA. The sample has about 610,000 distinct CDR3 sequences on record, 17% of them singletons. The ten largest clones represent 8.1% of the sample. Sequencing used PBMCs or a T cell subset sorted from them (not recorded which). Source of these receptors: an adult woman who had mild COVID-19 (a few samples of this study predate the infection). The sample titles of this study are shuffled in the database, so cell type and time point are left out; the donor was told from shared clones.

There are many counts of this clonotype. V gene TRBV7-9 combines with J gene TRBJ2-2, with 11 bases aligning to TRBD2. Germline V lookup: CDR1 SEHNR, CDR2 FQNEAQ (reference sequence). The CDR3 loop spans 17 amino acids. V lost 5 bases and J lost 4; bases outside the gene matches: 9. CDR3 DNA: TGTGCCAGCAGCCCAACTAGCGGGAGACGTGGCACCGGGGAGCTGTTTTTT. Translating gives CASSPTSGRRGTGELFF.

This clonotype appeared a few times. The chain joins TRBV24-1 to TRBJ2-7, with TRBD1 identical over 9 bases. The germline CDR1 and CDR2 sequences are KGHDR and SFDVKD. The CDR3 length is 15 residues. V lost 9 bases and J lost 5; bases outside the gene matches: 13. Here the CDR3 DNA reads TGTGCCACCTCGGACCCGACAGGGGGGAGAAACGAGCAGTACTTC. Translating gives CATSDPTGGRNEQYF.

V usage is TRBV7-6 and J usage is TRBJ1-1, with a possible D match to TRBD1 (5 bases). Trimming removed 1 base at V and 3 bases at J, with 9 bases between. The CDR3 consists of 14 residues. Germline V gives CDR1 SGHVS, CDR2 FNYEAQ. The CDR3 loop is CASSLGLGDTEAFF. The DNA for the CDR3 is TGTGCCAGCAGCTTAGGTCTGGGGGACACTGAAGCTTTCTTT. The whole variable domain, filled in from reference TRBV7-6 and TRBJ1-1, reads GAGVSQSPRYKVTKRGQDVALRCDPISGHVSLYWYRQALGQGPEFLTYFNYEAQQDKSGLPNDRFSAERPEGSISTLTIQRTEQRDSAMYRCASSLGLGDTEAFFGQGTRLTVV.

The chain links TRBV7-9 to TRBJ1-1, with TRBD1 matching 11 bases. In germline, CDR1 is SEHNR, CDR2 FQNEAQ (reference sequence). The CDR3 spans 16 residues. J was trimmed by 1 base and V by 5 bases; bases with no gene match: 6. The CDR3 here is CASSEGQGVWNTEAFF. The CDR3, as DNA: TGTGCCAGCAGCGAGGGACAGGGGGTTTGGAACACTGAAGCTTTCTTT.

The chain carries TRBV29-1 and TRBJ1-2; no definite D call. CDR3 length: 11 residues. V was pared by 7 bases and J by 4 bases, with 10 bases between. Germline CDR1 is SQVTM and CDR2 is ANQGSEA. The CDR3 sequence is CSAVATYGYTF. CDR3 sequence (DNA): TGCAGCGCCGTCGCGACCTATGGCTACACCTTC. Full variable domain (outside the CDR3, taken from reference TRBV29-1 and TRBJ1-2): SAVISQKPSRDICQRGTSLTIQCQVDSQVTMMFWYRQQPGQSLTLIATANQGSEATYESGFVIDKFPISRPNLTFSTLTVSNMSPEDSSIYLCSAVATYGYTFGSGTRLTVV.

The J gene is TRBJ1-5, the V gene TRBV7-9; 7 bases align to TRBD1. V shed 4 bases and J 4 bases; nucleotides not matched to a gene: 7. Germline-derived CDR1 and CDR2 are SEHNR and FQNEAQ (reference sequence). There are 15 residues in the CDR3. The CDR3 reads CASSYAGTENQPQHF. The CDR3 DNA reads as TGTGCCAGCAGCTACGCCGGGACAGAGAATCAGCCCCAGCATTTT.

The table lists this clonotype with a few counts. V usage is TRBV4-1 and J usage is TRBJ2-3, with D unclear. This CDR3 is built from 15 residues. With 0 bases removed from V and 0 bases from J, the gap between germline ends came to 7 bases. Germline CDR1 MGHRA, CDR2 YSYEKL. CDR3 loop: CASSQDQRSTDTQYF. The CDR3 DNA sequence: TGCGCCAGCAGCCAAGATCAGCGAAGCACAGATACGCAGTATTTT.

V gene TRBV5-1 combines with J gene TRBJ2-3; TRBD2 matches 10 bases. Germline V CDR1 and CDR2: SGHRS, YFSETQ. The V segment lost 1 base and the J segment 2 bases; nucleotides outside the gene matches: 13. The CDR3 covers 19 residues. The CDR3 bases are TGCGCCAGCAGCTTGCCCGACTCGATAGCGGGGGGCCCCACAGATACGCAGTATTTT. Translation gives CASSLPDSIAGGPTDTQYF.

The rearrangement joins TRBV20-1 to TRBJ1-5; D possibly corresponds to TRBD1 (5 bases). With 2 bases removed from V and 3 bases from J, the gap between germline ends came to 17 bases. The CDR3 extends over 16 amino acids. Germline CDR1 and CDR2: DFQATT and SNEGSKA (reference sequence). The CDR3 region is CSARRPGKGYNQPQHF. In DNA, the CDR3 is TGCAGTGCTAGAAGGCCAGGGAAGGGGTACAATCAGCCCCAGCATTTT.

The chain uses TRBV2 and TRBJ1-5; 8 nucleotides match TRBD1. Germline values: CDR1 SNHLY, CDR2 FYNNEI. V lost 2 bases and J lost 1; bases outside the gene matches: 7. This CDR3 region has 17 residues. The CDR3 DNA follows: TGTGCCAGCAGTGAAAGGCAGGGGGCGCGGAGCAATCAGCCCCAGCATTTT. Translated: CASSERQGARSNQPQHF.

The table lists this clonotype with a few counts. This chain links TRBV6-5 with TRBJ2-3, with 9 bases aligning to TRBD1. The V gene end was trimmed by 2 bases and the J gene end by 10 bases; junction bases not matched to a gene: 4. The V gene's germline CDR1 is MNHEY and CDR2 SVGAGI. The CDR3 has 13 residues. The CDR3 spells CASSYKTGGAQYF. As DNA, the CDR3 is TGTGCCAGCAGTTACAAGACAGGGGGTGCGCAGTATTTT.

V gene TRBV2 combines with J gene TRBJ2-2; D is undetermined. The germline V gene encodes CDR1 SNHLY and CDR2 FYNNEI. CDR3 size: 16 residues. V lost 7 bases, J lost 1 base, and 16 bases lay in between. CDR3 coding DNA: TGTGCCAGCATGTTGTTCGTGACGTTGAACACCGGGGAGCTGTTTTTT. Its translation is CASMLFVTLNTGELFF.

A few counts support this clonotype. This sequence joins TRBV5-6 and TRBJ1-2, with 8 nucleotides matching TRBD1. Trimming at V came to 6 bases and at J to 8 bases, leaving 12 bases not matched to a gene. CDR3 length: 14 amino acids. Germline V CDR1 and CDR2: SGHDT, YYEEEE. The CDR3 DNA reads as TGTGCCAGCACCACACCAGCACAGGGGGGCGGCTACACCTTC. Translated: CASTTPAQGGGYTF.

The chain recombines TRBV7-2 with TRBJ1-5, with TRBD1 matching over 7 bases. Germline loops: CDR1 SGHTA, CDR2 FQGNSA. Losses at the gene ends were 5 bases for V and 6 bases for J; bases not matched to a gene: 4. The CDR3 sequence is 13 residues long. CDR3 coding DNA: TGTGCCAGCAGCAGGCAGGGGGTTCAGCCCCAGCATTTT. Translation gives CASSRQGVQPQHF.

CDR3: CASKLGGLMVGTDTQYF. The CDR3 coding sequence is TGTGCCAGCAAGCTAGGTGGGCTCATGGTTGGGACAGATACGCAGTATTTT. The genes are TRBV7-9 and TRBJ2-3; D not resolved. Deletions cut 7 bases from V and 3 bases from J, with 23 bases between. Germline assignment: CDR1 SEHNR and CDR2 FQNEAQ (reference sequence). The CDR3 totals 17 residues.

This clonotype occurred a few times. V usage is TRBV7-8 and J usage is TRBJ2-3, with no clear D. From germline, CDR1 is SGHVS and CDR2 FQNEAQ. V lost 8 bases, J lost 4 bases, and 10 bases lay in between. The CDR3 runs 12 residues. CDR3 sequence reads: CASHGISDTQYF. In DNA, the CDR3 is TGTGCCAGCCACGGAATATCAGATACGCAGTATTTT.

This clonotype was observed a few times. The CDR3 reads CASSARPPGQGYEQYF. CDR3 sequence (DNA): TGTGCCAGCAGTGCCCGGCCGCCGGGACAGGGCTACGAGCAGTACTTC. V and J are TRBV27 and TRBJ2-7; 9 nucleotides align to TRBD1. Losses at the gene ends were 5 bases for V and 3 bases for J; bases not matched to a gene: 11. The CDR3 consists of 16 residues. CDR1 and CDR2 from the germline V gene are MNHEY and SMNVEV (reference sequence).

This clonotype occurred many times. V is TRBV29-1 and J is TRBJ2-1; TRBD2 matches 12 bases. This CDR3 has 17 amino acids. The V gene end was trimmed by 3 bases and the J gene end by 7 bases; junction bases not matched to a gene: 13. Germline lookup yields CDR1 SQVTM and CDR2 ANQGSEA. CDR3 DNA: TGCAGCGTTGACGCTAGCGGGAGGGCCTTAGGTTTAAATGAGCAGTTCTTC. Translated, it gives CSVDASGRALGLNEQFF.

This clonotype occurred many times. The V gene is TRBV7-3, the J gene TRBJ1-1; D call uncertain. Trimming stripped 5 bases from V and 2 bases from J, with 9 bases between. This CDR3 spans 13 amino acids. In germline, CDR1 is SGHTA, CDR2 FQGTGA. CDR3 sequence (DNA): TGTGCCAGCAGCAACGGACCTAACACTGAAGCTTTCTTT. It translates to CASSNGPNTEAFF.

In this sample, this clonotype turned up a few times. The CDR3 DNA follows: TGTGCCAGCAGCTTAGCCTTAGGGGGCTTCACTGAAGCTTTCTTT. Amino acid sequence: CASSLALGGFTEAFF. V is TRBV7-9 and J is TRBJ1-1; 7 bases fit TRBD1. The CDR3 covers 15 residues. The ends lost 0 bases at V and 4 bases at J; junction bases unmatched: 5. From germline, CDR1 is SEHNR and CDR2 FQNEAQ (reference sequence).